This TCR beta chain was found in a study of blood T cell repertoires in COVID-19. About the study: Sites in the United States, Italy and Spain provided acute and convalescent COVID-19 samples. PBMCs, B-cell-depleted T cells, or T cells were the source of the cDNA or gDNA that made up the material.

Per the original data handling: How many nucleated cells were present was estimated from reference gene primer amplification. Profiling relied on immunoSEQ multiplex PCR, and the TCRdb table lists in-frame clones only, not all of them. The DNA was the basis for D and trimming; V, J and clone size are from that table. The data hold 200,000 to 250,000 clones, with 80% to 85% observed a single time. Trimming cost V 6 bases and J 2 bases; bases outside gene matches: 14. CDR1 is SGHDN, CDR2 FVKESK, per germline. There are 18 residues in the CDR3. This sequence originates from a man under 40 with active or convalescent COVID-19. The sequencing input was peripheral blood. The chain couples TRBV14 to TRBJ2-7; 12 bases line up with TRBD2. In DNA, the CDR3 is TGTGCCAGCAGTCCAATACTGGAGACTAGCGGGAGTGCCTACGAGCAGTACTTC. Translating it yields CASSPILETSGSAYEQYF.